The 28 T cell receptor beta chains in this list originate from one sample, sequenced in a study of T cell responses to AZD1222 COVID-19 vaccine. The assay was immunoSEQ multiplex PCR, and TCRdb's table has in-frame clones only and misses some. The sample lists about 200,000 clones; roughly 92% were seen once. The sequencing here drew on peripheral blood, taken 28 days after the second AZD1222 dose. Source of these receptors: an adult who received the AZD1222 COVID-19 vaccine.

The chain couples TRBV19 to TRBJ2-2; D ambiguous. V was pared by 5 bases and J by 4 bases, with 11 bases between. In germline, CDR1 is LNHDA, CDR2 SQIVND (reference sequence). CDR3 length: 14 amino acids. The CDR3 sequence: CASSAEMATGELFF. CDR3 bases: TGTGCCAGTAGTGCGGAAATGGCCACCGGGGAGCTGTTTTTT.

Worth noting for this clone: One junction end does not reproduce the germline sequence, and a read error may be involved. The V and J genes are TRBV7-9 and TRBJ2-5; TRBD2 matches 9 bases. This CDR3 region has 12 residues. Per the germline V gene, CDR1 is SEHNR and CDR2 is FQNEAQ (reference sequence). The CDR3 bases are TGTGCCAGCAGCCTAGCGGGGGAGACCCAGTACTTC. This gives the protein CASSLAGETQYF.

This chain uses TRBV30 with TRBJ1-2; D is undetermined. Trimming pared 4 bases from V and 5 bases from J, leaving 5 bases between. The germline gives CDR1 GTSNPN, CDR2 SVGIG (reference sequence). The CDR3 consists of 10 residues. CDR3 sequence reads: CAWKQYGYTF. In nucleotides, the CDR3 is TGTGCCTGGAAACAGTATGGCTACACCTTC.

The chain carries TRBV14 and TRBJ1-2; D ambiguous. Germline V lookup: CDR1 SGHDN, CDR2 FVKESK. V dropped 1 base and J dropped 8 bases, with 11 bases sitting between them. The CDR3 is 13 amino acids. Here the CDR3 DNA reads TGTGCCAGCAGCCAAGGGCGATCGTGGGGCTACACCTTC. Its translation: CASSQGRSWGYTF.

This chain uses TRBV19 with TRBJ1-3, with D perhaps matching TRBD1 (5 bases). Looked up from germline, CDR1 is LNHDA and CDR2 is SQIVND (reference sequence). This CDR3 contains 15 residues. V lost 8 bases and J lost 6, with 20 bases in between. CDR3 DNA: TGTGCCAGTTTGCCCGCGGGGCAGAACTTAAACACCATATATTTT. It is translated as CASLPAGQNLNTIYF.

This sequence joins TRBV6-4 and TRBJ1-2; perhaps TRBD1 as D (5 bases). CDR1 and CDR2 (germline): MRHNA, SNTAGT. Trimming cost V 10 bases and J 1 base, with 19 bases left between them. The CDR3 runs 15 residues. DNA of the CDR3: TGTGCCAACCCTCCTGGGACGGCATATAACTATGGCTACACCTTC. Translating it yields CANPPGTAYNYGYTF.

The CDR3 sequence: CASTPELGIPYEQYF. DNA for the CDR3: TGTGCCAGCACCCCCGAGTTGGGCATTCCCTACGAGCAGTACTTC. The rearrangement uses TRBV6-5 and TRBJ2-7; no definite D call. The CDR3 covers 15 residues. CDR1 and CDR2 from the germline V gene are MNHEY and SVGAGI. Trimming took off 7 bases at V and 2 bases at J, with 18 bases between the two ends.

The chain employs TRBV2 and TRBJ1-5; TRBD1 is a possible D gene (5 bases). This CDR3 contains 15 residues. V lost 6 bases and J lost 8, with 20 bases in between. Germline-derived CDR1 and CDR2 are SNHLY and FYNNEI. In DNA form, the CDR3 reads TGTGCCAGCAGGCCGGGACCCACGGGTATGGAGCCCCAGCATTTT. Its translation: CASRPGPTGMEPQHF.

The chain employs TRBV4-1 and TRBJ2-1; a possible D gene is TRBD1 (6 bases). Germline V gene sequence: CDR1 MGHRA, CDR2 YSYEKL. CDR3 length equals 14 residues. The V and J ends lost 4 bases and 8 bases respectively, with 15 bases between them. The CDR3 loop reads CASSPRTVGYEQFF. CDR3 bases: TGCGCCAGCAGCCCGAGGACAGTTGGGTATGAGCAGTTCTTC.

The J gene is TRBJ2-5, the V gene TRBV6-5, with no clear D. V shed 0 bases and J shed 7 bases, with 12 bases lying between them. Germline V lookup: CDR1 MNHEY, CDR2 SVGAGI. There are 14 residues in the CDR3. CDR3 nucleotides: TGTGCCAGCAGTTACTCGTTGCTAGATAGGACCCAGTACTTC. This gives the protein CASSYSLLDRTQYF.

V gene TRBV11-1 combines with J gene TRBJ2-2, with no clear D. Germline V gene lookup returns CDR1 SGHAT and CDR2 FQDESV (reference sequence). The CDR3 sequence is 12 residues long. V lost 5 bases and J lost 3, with 4 bases in between. The chain's CDR3 is CASSPDTGELFF. The CDR3 nucleotides read TGTGCCAGCAGCCCGGACACCGGGGAGCTGTTTTTT.

V and J are TRBV5-1 and TRBJ1-3, with 7 nucleotides matching TRBD1. There are 14 residues in the CDR3. Germline loops: CDR1 SGHRS, CDR2 YFSETQ. Losses at the gene ends were 3 bases for V and 2 bases for J; bases not matched to a gene: 2. CDR3 coding DNA: TGCGCCAGCAGCTCGACAGGGACTGGAAACACCATATATTTT. Translation gives CASSSTGTGNTIYF. Full variable domain (outside the CDR3, taken from reference TRBV5-1 and TRBJ1-3): KAGVTQTPRYLIKTRGQQVTLSCSPISGHRSVSWYQQTPGQGLQFLFEYFSETQRNKGNFPGRFSGRQFSNSRSEMNVSTLELGDSALYLCASSSTGTGNTIYFGEGSWLTVV.

The chain links TRBV3-1 (or the pseudogene TRBV3-2) to TRBJ2-1, with D perhaps TRBD2 (7 bases). Trimming removed 0 bases from V and 14 bases from J, with 14 bases in between. CDR3 length: 13 residues. In germline, CDR1 is LGHDT, CDR2 YNNKEL (reference sequence). The CDR3 here is CASSQDGGDNEFF. The CDR3 coding sequence is TGTGCCAGCAGCCAAGATGGGGGGGACAATGAGTTCTTC.

The CDR3: CASSQSTGAGQPQHF. For the CDR3, the DNA is TGTGCCAGCTCACAAAGCACAGGGGCAGGTCAGCCCCAGCATTTT. The rearrangement links TRBV18 to TRBJ1-5, with 7 positions matching TRBD1. The CDR3 extends over 15 amino acids. J was trimmed by 6 bases and V by 4 bases; bases with no gene match: 9. CDR1 KGHSH and CDR2 LQKENI come from the germline V gene.

The chain combines TRBV9 with TRBJ1-2, with D perhaps TRBD1 (6 bases). The germline V and J ends were trimmed by 2 bases and 4 bases, with 9 bases remaining between them. This CDR3 comprises 13 residues. Germline V gene data show CDR1 as SGDLS and CDR2 as YYNGEE. In nucleotides, the CDR3 is TGTGCCAGCAGCGTGGGGGGCCCCTATGGCTACACCTTC. Translated, it gives CASSVGGPYGYTF.

CDR3 sequence reads: CAISDPGRLNTEAFF. The DNA of the CDR3 is TGTGCCATCAGTGACCCCGGACGGCTGAACACTGAAGCTTTCTTT. The chain joins TRBV10-3 to TRBJ1-1; no clear D. The V end lost 3 bases, the J end lost 0 bases, and 11 bases lay between the germline ends. Germline V gene sequence: CDR1 ENHRY, CDR2 SYGVKD. The CDR3 runs to 15 residues.

The sample holds a few counts of this clone. The V and J genes are TRBV18 and TRBJ1-6; 12 bases line up with TRBD1. The germline CDR1 and CDR2 sequences are KGHSH and LQKENI. Trimming cost V 2 bases and J 5 bases; bases outside gene matches: 7. The CDR3 runs 18 residues. In nucleotides, the CDR3 is TGTGCCAGCTCACCATCGGGACAGGGGGCAGGGGATAATTCACCCCTCCACTTT. Translated, it gives CASSPSGQGAGDNSPLHF.

CDR3 region: CASSSEGTSGSDEQYF. CDR3 DNA sequence: TGTGCCAGCAGTTCGGAGGGGACTAGCGGAAGCGACGAGCAGTACTTC. This rearrangement joins TRBV6-2 or TRBV6-3 to TRBJ2-7; TRBD2 matches 11 bases. The CDR3 is 16 residues long. J was trimmed by 5 bases and V by 4 bases; bases with no gene match: 10. The germline gives CDR1 MNHEY, CDR2 SVGEGT.

This clone was detected only once. J is TRBJ2-1 and V is TRBV10-3; 8 bases align to TRBD2. The germline V gene has CDR1 ENHRY and CDR2 SYGVKD. V gave up 10 bases and J gave up 4 bases; unmatched junction bases: 21. The CDR3 has 18 amino acids. This CDR3 is CATQVGLGVLRTYNEQFF. CDR3 coding DNA: TGTGCCACTCAGGTGGGACTAGGTGTTCTCCGTACGTACAATGAGCAGTTCTTC.

The V and J genes are TRBV28 and TRBJ2-7; D might be TRBD2 (5 bases). From germline, CDR1 is MDHEN and CDR2 SYDVKM. The CDR3 contains 13 residues. Trimming removed 5 bases from V and 6 bases from J, with 14 bases in between. The CDR3 DNA follows: TGTGCCAGCAGTCGGACCACTCGGGGCGAGCAGTACTTC. It is translated as CASSRTTRGEQYF.

The V and J genes are TRBV11-2 and TRBJ2-2; D is undetermined. Germline V gene data show CDR1 as SGHAT and CDR2 as FQNNGV. The CDR3 contains 13 residues. The V gene lost 3 bases and the J gene lost 5 bases, with 7 bases spanning the gap. The CDR3 protein is CASSFGETGELFF. For the CDR3, the DNA is TGTGCCAGCAGCTTCGGCGAGACCGGGGAGCTGTTTTTT.

The CDR3 region has the DNA TGTGCCAGCAGCCAAGATAGGGGGGGTGGCGGCTACACCTTC. Its translation: CASSQDRGGGGYTF. The chain recombines TRBV3-1 (or the pseudogene TRBV3-2) with TRBJ1-2; possibly TRBD1 for D (6 bases). Per the germline V gene, CDR1 is LGHDT and CDR2 is YNNKEL (reference sequence). This CDR3 region has 14 residues. V was cut by 0 bases and J by 8 bases, with 13 bases left in between.

The rearrangement links TRBV7-9 to TRBJ1-5; 9 nucleotides line up with TRBD1. This CDR3 is built from 15 residues. CDR1 and CDR2 (germline): SEHNR, FQNEAQ (reference sequence). Unmatched junction bases numbered 2, after V lost 4 bases and J lost 1 base. DNA for the CDR3: TGTGCCAGCAGCTCGACAGGGGGGAGCAATCAGCCCCAGCATTTT. Protein sequence: CASSSTGGSNQPQHF.

The chain employs TRBV6-5 and TRBJ1-6; possibly TRBD1 for D (5 bases). Between the trimmed V and J ends, which lost 6 bases and 5 bases, there was a span of 5 bases. From germline, CDR1 is MNHEY and CDR2 SVGAGI. The CDR3 loop spans 12 amino acids. As DNA, the CDR3 is TGTGCCAGCAGGGGGGATAATTCACCCCTCCACTTT. Residues: CASRGDNSPLHF.

This CDR3 reads CASSLDMGNEKLFF. The CDR3 nucleotides read TGTGCCAGCAGCTTAGACATGGGAAATGAAAAACTGTTTTTT. The rearrangement joins TRBV7-9 to TRBJ1-4, with D hard to call. The CDR3 is 14 amino acids. V gave up 1 base and J gave up 5 bases, with 8 bases separating them. CDR1 SEHNR and CDR2 FQNEAQ come from the germline V gene (reference sequence).

The chain recombines TRBV10-3 with TRBJ1-5, with 9 bases identical to TRBD1. This CDR3 comprises 14 residues. V shed 4 bases, J shed 5 bases, and the junction held 3 bases outside the gene matches. CDR1 is ENHRY and CDR2 is SYGVKD in the germline V gene. The CDR3 reads CAISGDREYQPQHF. For the CDR3, the DNA is TGTGCCATCAGTGGGGACAGGGAGTATCAGCCCCAGCATTTT.

This rearrangement joins TRBV7-3 to TRBJ2-1, with D maybe TRBD2 (5 bases). Trimming pared 5 bases from V and 0 bases from J, leaving 11 bases between. The CDR3 covers 15 residues. CDR1 and CDR2 (germline): SGHTA, FQGTGA. CDR3 bases: TGTGCCAGCAGCCGAGGGCCGAGCTCCTACAATGAGCAGTTCTTC. This codes for CASSRGPSSYNEQFF.

The V call is TRBV6-5, the J call TRBJ2-7; D is tentatively TRBD1 or TRBD2 (6 bases each). V gave up 8 bases and J gave up 2 bases, with 13 bases separating them. Germline V gene sequence: CDR1 MNHEY, CDR2 SVGAGI. CDR3 size: 13 residues. The CDR3 sequence is CASWGAYTYEQYF. CDR3 in DNA: TGTGCCAGCTGGGGGGCCTATACCTACGAGCAGTACTTC.